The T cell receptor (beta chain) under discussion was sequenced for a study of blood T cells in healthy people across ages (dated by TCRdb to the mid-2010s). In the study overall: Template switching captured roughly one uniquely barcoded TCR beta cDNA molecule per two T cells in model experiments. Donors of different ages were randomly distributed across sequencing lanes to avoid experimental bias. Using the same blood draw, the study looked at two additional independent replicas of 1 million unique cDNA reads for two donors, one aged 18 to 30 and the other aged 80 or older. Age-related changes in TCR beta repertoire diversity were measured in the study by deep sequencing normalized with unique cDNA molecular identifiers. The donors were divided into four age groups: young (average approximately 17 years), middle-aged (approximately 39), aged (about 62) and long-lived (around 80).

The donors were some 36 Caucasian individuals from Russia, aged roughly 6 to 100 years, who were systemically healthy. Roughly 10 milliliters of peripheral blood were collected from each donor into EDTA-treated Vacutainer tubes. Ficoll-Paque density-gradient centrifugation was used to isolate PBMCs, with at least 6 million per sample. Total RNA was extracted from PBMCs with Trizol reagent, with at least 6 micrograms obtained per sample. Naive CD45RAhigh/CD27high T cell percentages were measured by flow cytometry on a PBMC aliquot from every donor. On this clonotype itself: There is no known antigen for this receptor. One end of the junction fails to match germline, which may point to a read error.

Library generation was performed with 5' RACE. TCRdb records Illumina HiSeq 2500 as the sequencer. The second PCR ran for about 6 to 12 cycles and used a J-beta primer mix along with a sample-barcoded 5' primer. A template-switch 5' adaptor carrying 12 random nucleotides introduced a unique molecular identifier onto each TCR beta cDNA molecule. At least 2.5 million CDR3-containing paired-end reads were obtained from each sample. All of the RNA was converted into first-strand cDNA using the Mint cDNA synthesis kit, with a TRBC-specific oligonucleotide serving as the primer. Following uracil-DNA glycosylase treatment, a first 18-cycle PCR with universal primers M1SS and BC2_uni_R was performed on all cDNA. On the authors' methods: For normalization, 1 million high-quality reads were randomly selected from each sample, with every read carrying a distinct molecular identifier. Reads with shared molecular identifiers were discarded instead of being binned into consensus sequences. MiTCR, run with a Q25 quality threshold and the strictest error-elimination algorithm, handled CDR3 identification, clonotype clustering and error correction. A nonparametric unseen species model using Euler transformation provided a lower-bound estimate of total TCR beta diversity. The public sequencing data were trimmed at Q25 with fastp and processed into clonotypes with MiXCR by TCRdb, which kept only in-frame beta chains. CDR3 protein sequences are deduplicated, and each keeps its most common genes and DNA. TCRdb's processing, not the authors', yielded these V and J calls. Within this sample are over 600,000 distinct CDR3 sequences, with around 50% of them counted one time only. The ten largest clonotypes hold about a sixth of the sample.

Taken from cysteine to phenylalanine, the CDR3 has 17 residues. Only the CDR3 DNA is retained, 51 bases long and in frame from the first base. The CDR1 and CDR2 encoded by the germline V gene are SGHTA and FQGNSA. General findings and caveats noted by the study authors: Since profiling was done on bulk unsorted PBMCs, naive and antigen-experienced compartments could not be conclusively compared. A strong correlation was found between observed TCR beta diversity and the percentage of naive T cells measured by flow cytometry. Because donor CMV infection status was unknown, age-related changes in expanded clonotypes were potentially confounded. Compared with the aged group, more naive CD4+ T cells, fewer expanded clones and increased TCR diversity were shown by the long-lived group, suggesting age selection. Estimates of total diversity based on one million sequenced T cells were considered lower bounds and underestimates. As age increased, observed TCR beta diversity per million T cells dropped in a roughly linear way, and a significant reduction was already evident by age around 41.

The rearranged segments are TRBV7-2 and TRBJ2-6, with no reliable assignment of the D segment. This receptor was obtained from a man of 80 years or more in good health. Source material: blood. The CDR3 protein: CASSLVLRLSGTNVLTF. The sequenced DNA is TGTGCCAGCAGCTTAGTCCTCAGACTCTCTGGGACCAACGTCCTGACTTTC.